The 24 T cell receptor beta chains below come from one sample, sequenced in a study of OX40 agonist ivuxolimab in advanced cancers. Here immunoSEQ multiplex PCR was the method, and the copy in TCRdb shows in-frame clones only, minus some. The sample lists about 13,000 clones, roughly 80% occurring once. Specimen: CD4+ or CD8+ T cells sorted from blood, collected in a trial of the OX40 agonist ivuxolimab. These receptors were taken from an adult with an advanced solid tumor such as melanoma, head and neck, liver or kidney cancer.

V usage is TRBV18 and J usage is TRBJ2-4; TRBD1 aligns across 7 bases. The germline CDR1 and CDR2 sequences are KGHSH and LQKENI. This CDR3 has 15 amino acids. The junction had 8 bases not matched to a gene; V was cut back by 6 bases and J by 3 bases. CDR3 sequence (DNA): TGTGCCAGCTCGGGGGACAGCGACTACAAAAACATTCAGTACTTC. Translation: CASSGDSDYKNIQYF.

This chain links TRBV6-1 with TRBJ2-5; D may be TRBD1 or TRBD2 (5 bases each). CDR3 size: 14 residues. The germline V gene encodes CDR1 MNHNS and CDR2 SASEGT. Trimming removed 3 bases at V and 2 bases at J, with 10 bases between. As DNA, the CDR3 is TGTGCCAGCAGTGAGAGGGGCACACAAGAGACCCAGTACTTC. The encoded protein is CASSERGTQETQYF.

The rearrangement joins TRBV6-6 to TRBJ2-1, with 8 positions matching TRBD1. CDR3 length: 16 residues. The V gene end was trimmed by 2 bases and the J gene end by 12 bases; junction bases not matched to a gene: 15. Germline V gene sequence: CDR1 MNHNY, CDR2 SVGAGI (reference sequence). For the CDR3, the DNA is TGTGCCAGCAGTTACCCCGGGACAGGAGCCCGACAGGGGCAGTTCTTC. It yields the protein CASSYPGTGARQGQFF.

This rearrangement joins TRBV4-1 to TRBJ2-7, with 9 bases fitting TRBD1. The CDR3 contains 14 residues. Germline trimming cut 6 bases from V and 3 bases from J; bases unmatched to any gene: 6. Germline CDR1 reads MGHRA; CDR2 reads YSYEKL. The chain's CDR3 is CASRPDRGGYEQYF. In nucleotides, the CDR3 is TGCGCCAGCAGACCCGACAGGGGGGGCTACGAGCAGTACTTC.

The chain links TRBV11-3 to TRBJ1-1, with 7 bases lining up with TRBD1. CDR3 length: 13 residues. Germline CDR1 is SGHNT and CDR2 is YENEEA. The V segment lost 5 bases and the J segment 1 base; nucleotides outside the gene matches: 1. The CDR3 DNA reads TGTGCCAGCAGCGGACAGGCGAACACTGAAGCTTTCTTT. Translated: CASSGQANTEAFF. Full variable domain (outside the CDR3, taken from reference TRBV11-3 and TRBJ1-1): EAGVVQSPRYKIIEKKQPVAFWCNPISGHNTLYWYLQNLGQGPELLIRYENEEAVDDSQLPKDRFSAERLKGVDSTLKIQPAELGDSAVYLCASSGQANTEAFFGQGTRLTVV.

This clone was detected a few times. V and J are TRBV28 and TRBJ1-5; D remains unclear. This CDR3 is 15 amino acids long. The germline V gene has CDR1 MDHEN and CDR2 SYDVKM. Between the trimmed V and J ends, which lost 3 bases and 0 bases, there was a span of 9 bases. The CDR3 region is CASSFSGNSNQPQHF. DNA for the CDR3: TGTGCCAGCAGTTTTTCCGGAAATAGCAATCAGCCCCAGCATTTT. Using reference TRBV28 and TRBJ1-5 for the parts outside the CDR3, the full variable domain is DVKVTQSSRYLVKRTGEKVFLECVQDMDHENMFWYRQDPGLGLRLIYFSYDVKMKEKGDIPEGYSVSREKKERFSLILESASTNQTSMYLCASSFSGNSNQPQHFGDGTRLSIL.

The chain has TRBV7-9 and TRBJ2-3; 8 bases align to TRBD1. Per the germline V gene, CDR1 is SEHNR and CDR2 is FQNEAQ (reference sequence). This CDR3 is 18 amino acids long. V shed 2 bases and J 2 bases; nucleotides not matched to a gene: 12. CDR3 sequence reads: CASSLNSPTGVFTDTQYF. The CDR3 bases are TGTGCCAGCAGCTTAAATTCCCCGACAGGGGTCTTCACAGATACGCAGTATTTT.

This clone came up once. The chain employs TRBV28 and TRBJ2-7; TRBD2 matches 8 bases. The V and J ends lost 2 bases and 4 bases, in that order; junction bases with no gene match: 7. Germline CDR1 MDHEN, CDR2 SYDVKM. The CDR3 length is 15 residues. CDR3 sequence (DNA): TGTGCCAGCAGTTTACGGGGGGGCAGAGTATACGAGCAGTACTTC. Amino acids: CASSLRGGRVYEQYF.

The chain employs TRBV9 and TRBJ1-2, with 7 bases fitting TRBD1. This CDR3 has 15 amino acids. Germline-derived CDR1 and CDR2 are SGDLS and YYNGEE. J gave up 4 bases and V 3 bases, and 9 bases lay outside the gene matches. The CDR3 loop is CASSAKQGSRYGYTF. The CDR3 DNA reads TGTGCCAGCAGCGCTAAACAGGGGTCGCGCTATGGCTACACCTTC.

The chain recombines TRBV10-2 with TRBJ2-7, with 9 bases aligning to TRBD2. The CDR3 is 15 amino acids. Per the germline V gene, CDR1 is WSHSY and CDR2 is SAAADI. V was pared by 4 bases and J by 5 bases, with 9 bases of the junction left unmatched. The CDR3 protein is CASSGDASGIDEQYF. CDR3 DNA sequence: TGCGCCAGCAGTGGTGATGCTAGCGGGATTGACGAGCAGTACTTC.

This chain joins TRBV27 and TRBJ2-7; tentatively, D is TRBD2 (5 bases). The CDR3 covers 15 residues. V lost 0 bases and J 4 bases, leaving 13 bases between the germline ends. Germline CDR1 and CDR2: MNHEY and SMNVEV (reference sequence). The CDR3: CASSLSRVLEYEQYF. CDR3 sequence (DNA): TGTGCCAGCAGTTTATCGCGGGTTTTAGAGTACGAGCAGTACTTC.

The chain employs TRBV2 and TRBJ1-2; 9 bases align to TRBD1. CDR3 length equals 16 residues. V was clipped by 2 bases and J by 6 bases; unmatched bases: 10. Germline CDR1 reads SNHLY; CDR2 reads FYNNEI. DNA for the CDR3: TGTGCCAGCAGTGAACCCCGGGACAGGGAGGGAGATGGCTACACCTTC. This sequence encodes CASSEPRDREGDGYTF.

The chain joins TRBV6-6 to TRBJ2-7; D unresolved. Trimming took 0 bases from V and 4 from J, leaving 7 bases between them. The V gene's germline CDR1 is MNHNY and CDR2 SVGAGI (reference sequence). This CDR3 has 13 amino acids. CDR3 sequence reads: CASSYSNSYEQYF. The CDR3 DNA reads as TGTGCCAGCAGTTACTCGAACAGTTACGAGCAGTACTTC.

The chain carries TRBV10-3 and TRBJ2-7; a possible D gene is TRBD2 (6 bases). There are 15 residues in the CDR3. CDR1 is ENHRY, CDR2 SYGVKD, per germline. V lost 0 bases and J lost 1, with 10 bases in between. Here the CDR3 DNA reads TGTGCCATCAGTGAGTCCGGGACTCCGTCCTACGAGCAGTACTTC. Translating gives CAISESGTPSYEQYF.

Turning to this clone: A junction boundary mismatches the germline segment, possibly from a read error. Other nucleotide sequences from this sample produce the same CDR3. The chain recombines TRBV19 with TRBJ2-7; D is perhaps TRBD1 (5 bases). The CDR3 has 14 residues. CDR1 is LNHDA, CDR2 SQIVND, per germline (reference sequence). CDR3 DNA sequence: TGTGCTAGTAGTATGGGGCAGGAGCCCTACGAGCAGTACTTC. Protein sequence: CASSMGQEPYEQYF.

This chain uses TRBV11-3 with TRBJ2-5; 7 bases are shared with TRBD2. Germline values: CDR1 SGHNT, CDR2 YENEEA. This CDR3 has 17 amino acids. Trimming removed 5 bases from V and 1 base from J; junction bases left unmatched: 13. DNA of the CDR3: TGTGCCAGCAGCCCCACCTCCGGGTGGGAGGGCCAAGAGACCCAGTACTTC. Amino acid sequence: CASSPTSGWEGQETQYF.

V is TRBV5-4 and J is TRBJ1-2, with 11 bases lining up with TRBD1. The J segment lost 7 bases and the V segment lost 0 bases, leaving 5 bases of the junction unmatched. This CDR3 comprises 15 residues. Germline loops: CDR1 SGHNT, CDR2 YYREEE (reference sequence). CDR3 amino acids: CASSLDKDRGLGYTF. The CDR3 coding sequence is TGTGCCAGCAGCTTGGATAAGGACAGGGGGCTTGGCTACACCTTC. The variable domain in full, completed from reference TRBV5-4 and TRBJ1-2, reads ETGVTQSPTHLIKTRGQQVTLRCSSQSGHNTVSWYQQALGQGPQFIFQYYREEENGRGNFPPRFSGLQFPNYSSELNVNALELDDSALYLCASSLDKDRGLGYTFGSGTRLTVV.

The CDR3 region is CASSLSRSGKGYNEQFF. CDR3 in DNA: TGTGCCAGCAGTTTAAGTCGGTCCGGGAAGGGCTACAATGAGCAGTTCTTC. This chain links TRBV27 with TRBJ2-1; TRBD2 is a possible D gene (5 bases). Germline V gene data show CDR1 as MNHEY and CDR2 as SMNVEV (reference sequence). The V gene lost 2 bases and the J gene lost 3 bases, with 17 bases spanning the gap. This CDR3 is built from 17 residues.

The genes are TRBV11-2 and TRBJ2-1; 7 bases match TRBD2. J lost 6 bases, V lost 1 base, and 6 bases had no gene match. This CDR3 has 15 amino acids. CDR1 is SGHAT and CDR2 is FQNNGV in the germline V gene. This CDR3 is CASSLGGGSTNEQFF. The CDR3 nucleotides read TGTGCCAGCAGCTTAGGTGGCGGGAGCACCAATGAGCAGTTCTTC.

This clone occurred a few times. CDR3: CASSVVQHPDTQYF. CDR3 coding DNA: TGTGCCAGCAGCGTAGTCCAGCATCCAGATACGCAGTATTTT. This chain joins TRBV9 and TRBJ2-3; no clear D gene. This CDR3 spans 14 amino acids. V was shortened by 0 bases and J by 4 bases, with 9 bases between the two germline ends. The germline V gene has CDR1 SGDLS and CDR2 YYNGEE.

J is TRBJ2-7 and V is TRBV19; 8 bases map to TRBD1. The CDR3 sequence is 13 residues long. V lost 5 bases to trimming and J lost 3 bases; unmatched junction nucleotides: 3. Germline V gives CDR1 LNHDA, CDR2 SQIVND (reference sequence). The DNA for the CDR3 is TGTGCCAGTAGTTGGACAGGGAGCTACGAGCAGTACTTC. It translates to CASSWTGSYEQYF.

The chain joins TRBV27 to TRBJ2-3; 10 positions agree with TRBD1. The CDR3 is 18 amino acids. CDR1 and CDR2 (germline): MNHEY, SMNVEV (reference sequence). Unmatched junction bases numbered 16, after V lost 6 bases and J lost 4 bases. CDR3 coding DNA: TGTGCCAGCAGGGCAAGTCCGGGACAGGGGCGAGAGGCAGATACGCAGTATTTT. This gives the protein CASRASPGQGREADTQYF.

This sequence joins TRBV19 and TRBJ1-5; D remains unclear. CDR3 length: 13 residues. Looked up from germline, CDR1 is LNHDA and CDR2 is SQIVND (reference sequence). Trimming took 5 bases from V and 4 from J, leaving 9 bases between them. The CDR3 here is CASSQSVNQPQHF. DNA of the CDR3: TGTGCCAGTAGTCAATCAGTTAATCAGCCCCAGCATTTT.

This chain joins TRBV7-2 and TRBJ1-1, with D unclear. This CDR3 has 14 residues. V shed 1 base and J shed 6 bases, with 12 bases lying between them. Germline lookup yields CDR1 SGHTA and CDR2 FQGNSA. CDR3 in DNA: TGTGCCAGCAGCTTAGATTTAGGTGTCTCTGAAGCTTTCTTT. Encoded protein: CASSLDLGVSEAFF.